One sample yielded the 21 T cell receptor beta chains listed below, sequenced in a study of cytomegalovirus exposure and HLA in healthy donors. Vbeta (60) and Jbeta (13) primers were used in the PCR. Produced via immunoSEQ multiplex PCR; TCRdb's table is partial and in-frame only. Its table lists approximately 190,000 clones. The sequenced material came from PBMCs. The receptors come from a man aged 25-40 years in good health and CMV-seronegative.

This chain links TRBV19 with TRBJ2-7, with D possibly matching TRBD1 (6 bases). CDR3 length: 16 residues. The V end lost 1 base, the J end lost 1 base, and 14 bases lay between the germline ends. Germline assignment: CDR1 LNHDA and CDR2 SQIVND (reference sequence). The chain's CDR3 is CASSIGVRTESYEQYF. The DNA of the CDR3 is TGTGCCAGTAGTATAGGAGTCAGGACAGAGTCCTACGAGCAGTACTTC.

The rearrangement links TRBV19 to TRBJ2-5; 8 positions agree with TRBD1. Trimming cost V 5 bases and J 5 bases; bases outside gene matches: 7. The CDR3 consists of 14 residues. Germline values: CDR1 LNHDA, CDR2 SQIVND (reference sequence). DNA of the CDR3: TGTGCCAGTAGTTCGCAGACAGGGGTGGAGACCCAGTACTTC. Protein product: CASSSQTGVETQYF.

The chain employs TRBV5-1 and TRBJ2-3; 7 bases agree with TRBD2. This CDR3 has 15 residues. V lost 0 bases and J lost 0; bases outside the gene matches: 1. The V gene's germline CDR1 is SGHRS and CDR2 YFSETQ. The CDR3 region is CASSLASGSTDTQYF. The CDR3 DNA follows: TGCGCCAGCAGCTTGGCTAGCGGTAGCACAGATACGCAGTATTTT.

The rearrangement uses TRBV4-2 and TRBJ2-2; D is perhaps TRBD2 (6 bases). From germline, CDR1 is LGHNA and CDR2 YNFKEQ. V lost 0 bases and J 0 bases, leaving 8 bases between the germline ends. CDR3 length: 16 residues. The CDR3 here is CASSQEVAANTGELFF. The CDR3 DNA sequence: TGTGCCAGCAGCCAAGAGGTAGCGGCGAACACCGGGGAGCTGTTTTTT.

The chain joins TRBV27 to TRBJ2-1; 15 nucleotides agree with TRBD2. Looked up from germline, CDR1 is MNHEY and CDR2 is SMNVEV (reference sequence). V gave up 10 bases and J gave up 0 bases; unmatched junction bases: 10. The CDR3 is made up of 18 amino acids. In DNA, the CDR3 is TGTGCCACCTCGGGACTAGCGGGAGGACTCACCTCCTACAATGAGCAGTTCTTC. It yields the protein CATSGLAGGLTSYNEQFF.

The chain employs TRBV7-8 and TRBJ2-5, with TRBD2 matching 10 bases. The DNA end is a closer match to TRBJ2-7, so the J assignment may be wrong. The V gene's germline CDR1 is SGHVS and CDR2 FQNEAQ. The CDR3 has 15 amino acids. CDR3 residues: CASTKGTAGGLEQYF. DNA for the CDR3: TGTGCCAGCACCAAAGGTACAGCGGGGGGGCTCGAGCAGTACTTC.

The CDR3 here is CASSKSPGQGNEKLFF. CDR3 nucleotides: TGTGCCAGCAGCAAGTCCCCGGGACAGGGTAATGAAAAACTGTTTTTT. V is TRBV7-2 and J is TRBJ1-4; 9 bases align to TRBD1. V lost 5 bases to trimming and J lost 4 bases; unmatched junction nucleotides: 8. Per germline, CDR1 SGHTA and CDR2 FQGNSA. There are 16 residues in the CDR3. Using reference TRBV7-2 and TRBJ1-4 for the parts outside the CDR3, the full variable domain is GAGVSQSPSNKVTEKGKDVELRCDPISGHTALYWYRQSLGQGLEFLIYFQGNSAPDKSGLPSDRFSAERTGGSVSTLTIQRTQQEDSAVYLCASSKSPGQGNEKLFFGSGTQLSVL.

The genes are TRBV25-1 and TRBJ1-1; a possible D gene is TRBD1 (6 bases). This CDR3 contains 15 residues. Germline V gene sequence: CDR1 MGHDK, CDR2 SYGVNS. The germline V and J ends were trimmed by 1 base and 5 bases, with 14 bases remaining between them. This CDR3 reads CASSESRGGWTEAFF. The CDR3 DNA is TGTGCCAGCAGTGAATCCAGGGGTGGATGGACTGAAGCTTTCTTT.

CDR3 sequence reads: CASNPEVGAGANVLTF. The CDR3 DNA reads as TGTGCCAGCAACCCCGAGGTAGGGGCTGGGGCCAACGTCCTGACTTTC. V usage is TRBV7-8 and J usage is TRBJ2-6, with D tentatively TRBD1 (5 bases). CDR1 is SGHVS and CDR2 is FQNEAQ in the germline V gene. The CDR3 consists of 16 residues. The V end was cut by 7 bases, the J end by 2 bases, with 15 bases between.

The rearrangement joins TRBV9 to TRBJ2-5, with TRBD1 identical over 7 bases. Per the germline V gene, CDR1 is SGDLS and CDR2 is YYNGEE. This CDR3 spans 15 amino acids. The V gene end was trimmed by 3 bases and the J gene end by 1 base; junction bases not matched to a gene: 6. CDR3 in DNA: TGTGCCAGCAGCGCTAAACAGGGGTTCCAAGAGACCCAGTACTTC. This translates into CASSAKQGFQETQYF.

The chain has TRBV10-3 and TRBJ1-1; TRBD1 aligns across 12 bases. The CDR3 sequence is 15 residues long. The germline V gene has CDR1 ENHRY and CDR2 SYGVKD. V trimming: 6 bases; J trimming: 1 base; junction bases outside the gene matches: 3. The CDR3 DNA reads TGTGCCATCAGCGGGACAGGGGGCAGGAACACTGAAGCTTTCTTT. Translating it yields CAISGTGGRNTEAFF.

The rearrangement uses TRBV28 and TRBJ2-7; 8 nucleotides align to TRBD1. V lost 2 bases and J lost 7; bases outside the gene matches: 4. This CDR3 has 13 amino acids. Germline CDR1 is MDHEN and CDR2 is SYDVKM. The CDR3 is CASSLDRGPEQYF. Written as DNA, the CDR3 is TGTGCCAGCAGTTTAGACAGGGGCCCGGAGCAGTACTTC.

The chain employs TRBV9 and TRBJ2-2, with 10 positions matching TRBD2. The germline V gene encodes CDR1 SGDLS and CDR2 YYNGEE. This CDR3 is 15 amino acids long. With 6 bases clipped from V and 1 base from J, the junction kept 3 bases outside the gene matches. In DNA, the CDR3 is TGTGCCAGCACCCAGCGGGGGGGGAACACCGGGGAGCTGTTTTTT. Its translation is CASTQRGGNTGELFF. Combining the CDR3 with reference TRBV9 and TRBJ2-2 gives the whole variable domain DSGVTQTPKHLITATGQRVTLRCSPRSGDLSVYWYQQSLDQGLQFLIQYYNGEERAKGNILERFSAQQFPDLHSELNLSSLELGDSALYFCASTQRGGNTGELFFGEGSRLTVL.

The CDR3 bases are TGTGCCAGCAGTTACGGCGCGGGACTGAACCATGGCTACACCTTC. Its translation: CASSYGAGLNHGYTF. The rearrangement uses TRBV6-5 and TRBJ1-2; perhaps TRBD1 as D (5 bases). V shed 2 bases and J shed 6 bases, with 16 bases lying between them. The germline V gene has CDR1 MNHEY and CDR2 SVGAGI. This CDR3 is 15 amino acids long.

V is TRBV19 and J is TRBJ1-1, with D unresolved. Germline-derived CDR1 and CDR2 are LNHDA and SQIVND (reference sequence). This CDR3 has 17 amino acids. The germline V and J ends were trimmed by 0 bases and 2 bases, with 16 bases remaining between them. The CDR3 DNA reads TGTGCCAGTAGTATAGATTTGGACGTAGGGAGAAACACTGAAGCTTTCTTT. Encoded protein: CASSIDLDVGRNTEAFF.

V usage is TRBV11-2 and J usage is TRBJ1-3; no definite D call. This CDR3 comprises 12 residues. Trimming took off 6 bases at V and 4 bases at J, with 7 bases between the two ends. Germline CDR1 SGHAT, CDR2 FQNNGV. The CDR3 DNA reads as TGTGCCAGCAGTCAACAGGGAAACACCATATATTTT. Protein: CASSQQGNTIYF.

V gene TRBV10-2 combines with J gene TRBJ2-2, with D unclear. The CDR3 has 13 amino acids. The germline V gene encodes CDR1 WSHSY and CDR2 SAAADI. V shed 4 bases and J shed 0 bases, with 3 bases lying between them. The CDR3: CASSAANTGELFF. The CDR3 DNA is TGCGCCAGCAGTGCCGCGAACACCGGGGAGCTGTTTTTT.

The chain couples TRBV6-6 to TRBJ1-1; the D gene is possibly TRBD1 (5 bases). Germline V gene lookup returns CDR1 MNHNY and CDR2 SVGAGI (reference sequence). Trimming cost V 6 bases and J 2 bases, with 13 bases left between them. This CDR3 comprises 14 residues. The CDR3 coding sequence is TGTGCCAGCAGCCGGGGGGGGACTAACACTGAAGCTTTCTTT. Translated: CASSRGGTNTEAFF.

This chain links TRBV10-3 with TRBJ1-3, with D possibly matching TRBD1 (6 bases). V lost 6 bases and J 2 bases, leaving 14 bases between the germline ends. The germline CDR1 and CDR2 sequences are ENHRY and SYGVKD. This CDR3 spans 15 amino acids. Here the CDR3 DNA reads TGTGCCATCAGCGACCTACAGGGCCCTGGAAACACCATATATTTT. This gives the protein CAISDLQGPGNTIYF.

Note on this clone: The sample has other DNA sequences that encode this CDR3 too. The J gene is TRBJ1-1, the V gene TRBV11-2; D is unclear. The ends were cut back, 6 bases at V and 2 bases at J, with 7 bases in the middle. The V gene's germline CDR1 is SGHAT and CDR2 FQNNGV. The CDR3 has 12 amino acids. The CDR3 reads CASSFLNTEAFF. The CDR3, as DNA: TGTGCCAGCAGTTTCCTTAACACTGAAGCTTTCTTT.

V is TRBV11-3 and J is TRBJ1-4; no definite D call. Germline V gives CDR1 SGHNT, CDR2 YENEEA. Trimming shortened V by 1 base and J by 7 bases, and 7 bases separated the two germline ends. This CDR3 spans 13 amino acids. CDR3 in amino acids: CASSLGLSEKLFF. The CDR3 DNA reads TGTGCCAGCAGCTTAGGGTTGAGTGAAAAACTGTTTTTT.